The 23 T cell receptor beta chains reported below all come from one sample, sequenced in a study of human T cells and chemical hapten exposure. Time point given: pre-sensitization, week 0. The treatment is: therapeutic diphenylcyclopropenone sensitization with weekly scalp DPC. TCRdb re-called the RACE reads through MiXCR, storing one row per CDR3 protein. The sample has some 74,000 distinct CDR3 sequences, around 15% seen once. The sequences come from whole blood, collected in connection with sensitization to the hapten diphenylcyclopropenone (DPC). All receptors derive from a woman aged 45-59 years with alopecia areata. Some clones in this sample may be carry-over from other donors' samples.

In its sample, this clonotype was seen a few times. The rearrangement uses TRBV29-1 and TRBJ2-5, with 10 nucleotides matching TRBD1. V dropped 4 bases and J dropped 4; count of bases not matched to a gene: 6. The CDR3 has 14 amino acids. Germline lookup yields CDR1 SQVTM and CDR2 ANQGSEA. CDR3 DNA sequence: TGCAGCGTTGGCGAATGGACAGGGGGAGAGACCCAGTACTTC. As protein: CSVGEWTGGETQYF.

This sequence joins TRBV29-1 and TRBJ2-5; D unresolved. Trimming took off 7 bases at V and 5 bases at J, with 11 bases between the two ends. CDR1 and CDR2 (germline): SQVTM, ANQGSEA. This CDR3 contains 11 residues. DNA for the CDR3: TGCAGCGCCAACCTGGTGGAGACCCAGTACTTC. This sequence encodes CSANLVETQYF.

The chain couples TRBV20-1 to TRBJ2-3, with D possibly being TRBD2 (5 bases). The V end was cut by 6 bases, the J end by 1 base, with 11 bases between. Germline lookup yields CDR1 DFQATT and CDR2 SNEGSKA (reference sequence). This CDR3 has 13 amino acids. The CDR3 DNA reads as TGCAGTGCCACCTGGACTGGCACAGATACGCAGTATTTT. This translates into CSATWTGTDTQYF.

V gene TRBV29-1 combines with J gene TRBJ1-1, with a possible D match to TRBD1 (5 bases). Looked up from germline, CDR1 is SQVTM and CDR2 is ANQGSEA. The CDR3 contains 13 residues. Trimming cost V 1 base and J 4 bases, with 10 bases left between them. CDR3 nucleotides: TGCAGCGTTGAAGGGGGCATGGGCACTGAAGCTTTCTTT. It translates to CSVEGGMGTEAFF.

This clonotype was detected a few times. This chain links TRBV6-5 with TRBJ2-7, with D tentatively TRBD1 (6 bases). The germline gives CDR1 MNHEY, CDR2 SVGAGI. Trimming removed 6 bases from V and 6 bases from J, with 15 bases in between. The CDR3 consists of 13 residues. CDR3 region: CASSITGRVEQYF. CDR3 DNA sequence: TGTGCCAGCAGCATAACAGGGCGAGTCGAGCAGTACTTC.

The rearrangement joins TRBV6-6 to TRBJ2-7; TRBD2 matches 7 bases. The length of the CDR3 is 17 residues. The ends lost 0 bases at V and 1 base at J; junction bases unmatched: 9. CDR1 and CDR2 from the germline V gene are MNHNY and SVGAGI (reference sequence). The CDR3 loop reads CASSYSRGGSGSYEQYF. The DNA for the CDR3 is TGTGCCAGCAGTTACTCGAGGGGCGGGAGTGGATCCTACGAGCAGTACTTC.

The CDR3 loop reads CASSPLSTGDTGELFF. The CDR3 nucleotides read TGTGCCAGCAGCCCTCTTTCGACAGGGGACACCGGGGAGCTGTTTTTT. The chain recombines TRBV7-6 with TRBJ2-2; TRBD1 matches 8 bases. The length of the CDR3 is 16 residues. V lost 5 bases and J lost 3; bases outside the gene matches: 8. Germline V gives CDR1 SGHVS, CDR2 FNYEAQ.

DNA of the CDR3: TGTGCCAGCAGCTTGACCCAGGACGAGCAGTACTTC. It specifies CASSLTQDEQYF. The rearrangement links TRBV7-6 to TRBJ2-7; D is ambiguous. The CDR3 runs 12 residues. CDR1 is SGHVS and CDR2 is FNYEAQ in the germline V gene. Trimming cost V 3 bases and J 5 bases, with 8 bases left between them.

The J gene is TRBJ2-4, the V gene TRBV6-1; 14 nucleotides align to TRBD2. The CDR3 length is 19 residues. V gave up 6 bases and J gave up 2 bases; unmatched junction bases: 12. Per germline, CDR1 MNHNS and CDR2 SASEGT. CDR3 nucleotides: TGTGCCAGCAGACTACAAAAGACTAGCGGGAGGGCCCCCAAAAACATTCAGTACTTC. It specifies CASRLQKTSGRAPKNIQYF.

The rearrangement uses TRBV27 and TRBJ2-7; the D is unclear. This CDR3 comprises 13 residues. CDR1 is MNHEY, CDR2 SMNVEV, per germline (reference sequence). Trimming took off 3 bases at V and 2 bases at J, with 8 bases between the two ends. The CDR3 loop reads CASSFRATYEQYF. The CDR3 DNA reads TGTGCCAGCAGTTTTCGGGCGACCTACGAGCAGTACTTC.

The sample holds a few counts of this clonotype. The rearrangement links TRBV12-3 or TRBV12-4 to TRBJ1-5; 8 bases line up with TRBD1. The CDR3 sequence is 15 residues long. The J segment lost 4 bases and the V segment lost 6 bases, leaving 8 bases of the junction unmatched. The CDR3 region is CASSQDRDRNQPQHF. CDR3 DNA sequence: TGTGCCAGCAGCCAAGACCGGGACAGGAATCAGCCCCAGCATTTT.

In this sample, this clonotype turned up a few times. The V call is TRBV11-2, the J call TRBJ2-5; D unclear. V gave up 5 bases and J gave up 5 bases, with 18 bases separating them. The CDR3 contains 15 residues. Germline loops: CDR1 SGHAT, CDR2 FQNNGV. In nucleotides, the CDR3 is TGTGCCAGCAGCCCCCAACTCTTTGCCTCGGAGACCCAGTACTTC. This encodes CASSPQLFASETQYF.

This chain uses TRBV6-5 with TRBJ2-5; 8 positions agree with TRBD1. Unmatched junction bases numbered 4, after V lost 6 bases and J lost 7 bases. Germline V gives CDR1 MNHEY, CDR2 SVGAGI. This CDR3 has 12 residues. CDR3 DNA: TGTGCCAGCAGAGCAGACAGGGGGACCCAGTACTTC. Its translation: CASRADRGTQYF.

A few counts support this clonotype. This rearrangement joins TRBV9 to TRBJ1-1; no definite D call. CDR1 is SGDLS, CDR2 YYNGEE, per germline. V was clipped by 0 bases and J by 0 bases, with 9 bases between them. The CDR3 runs to 15 residues. In DNA, the CDR3 is TGTGCCAGCAGCGTAGGGGCTGTAATGAACACTGAAGCTTTCTTT. Residues: CASSVGAVMNTEAFF.

This clonotype was seen a handful of times. The V and J genes are TRBV20-1 and TRBJ2-5; 7 bases agree with TRBD2. V lost 1 base and J lost 5; bases outside the gene matches: 7. The length of the CDR3 is 14 residues. Germline V gene sequence: CDR1 DFQATT, CDR2 SNEGSKA (reference sequence). CDR3: CSARVSGGEETQYF. The CDR3 DNA reads as TGCAGTGCTAGAGTGTCGGGAGGCGAGGAGACCCAGTACTTC.

This clonotype was seen a handful of times. The chain carries TRBV7-7 and TRBJ1-1, with a possible D match to TRBD1 (6 bases). Germline V gene sequence: CDR1 SSHAT, CDR2 FNYEAQ (reference sequence). V was pared by 4 bases and J by 4 bases, with 10 bases between. This CDR3 has 13 amino acids. The CDR3 nucleotides read TGTGCCAGCAGCTACACGGACAGCACTGAAGCTTTCTTT. This translates into CASSYTDSTEAFF.

This clonotype was observed at least ten times. This sequence joins TRBV11-1 and TRBJ1-1; TRBD1 aligns across 9 bases. Trimming took 5 bases from V and 4 from J; bases not matched to a gene: 5. The CDR3 has 14 amino acids. CDR1 and CDR2 from the germline V gene are SGHAT and FQDESV (reference sequence). The CDR3 reads CASSHGQGFTEAFF. The CDR3 DNA reads TGTGCCAGCAGCCACGGACAGGGGTTCACTGAAGCTTTCTTT.

This chain connects TRBV20-1 to TRBJ2-6; D unclear. The CDR3 totals 14 residues. Germline CDR1 is DFQATT and CDR2 is SNEGSKA (reference sequence). The ends were cut back, 7 bases at V and 0 bases at J, with 10 bases in the middle. The CDR3 sequence: CSGVSGSGANVLTF. CDR3 DNA: TGCAGTGGGGTATCGGGCTCTGGGGCCAACGTCCTGACTTTC.

This chain uses TRBV9 with TRBJ1-1; no reliable D call. The CDR3 has 15 residues. Germline-derived CDR1 and CDR2 are SGDLS and YYNGEE. Deletions cut 0 bases from V and 0 bases from J, with 9 bases between. DNA for the CDR3: TGTGCCAGCAGCGTAGGGTTGGCCATGAACACTGAAGCTTTCTTT. Protein sequence: CASSVGLAMNTEAFF.

The CDR3 DNA is TGTGCCAGTAGTATAGAAGGAGCCCGGAGCTCCTACGAGCAGTACTTC. It translates to CASSIEGARSSYEQYF. The chain employs TRBV19 and TRBJ2-7; D unclear. The germline V gene has CDR1 LNHDA and CDR2 SQIVND (reference sequence). Trimming stripped 0 bases from V and 0 bases from J, with 12 bases between. The CDR3 length is 16 residues.

J is TRBJ2-7 and V is TRBV7-2; the match to TRBD2 covers 10 bases. The V gene's germline CDR1 is SGHTA and CDR2 FQGNSA. Trimming cost V 4 bases and J 1 base; bases outside gene matches: 13. The CDR3 is made up of 18 amino acids. The CDR3 DNA sequence: TGTGCCAGCAGCTGGACTAGCGGCGGCCCTCAAATTTCCTACGAGCAGTACTTC. This sequence encodes CASSWTSGGPQISYEQYF.

This clonotype has just a few counts. The CDR3: CASSYRYGYTF. CDR3 nucleotides: TGTGCCAGCAGTTACAGATATGGCTACACCTTC. The rearrangement joins TRBV28 to TRBJ1-2, with D uncertain. The CDR3 is 11 residues long. Germline-derived CDR1 and CDR2 are MDHEN and SYDVKM. Trimming removed 4 bases at V and 5 bases at J, with 5 bases between.

This clonotype was detected only a few times. This chain joins TRBV7-6 and TRBJ2-3; 13 bases align to TRBD2. V lost 2 bases to trimming and J lost 4 bases; unmatched junction nucleotides: 6. Germline V gene sequence: CDR1 SGHVS, CDR2 FNYEAQ. The CDR3 length is 17 residues. The CDR3 region is CASSLRTSGSGSDTQYF. CDR3 DNA: TGTGCCAGCAGCTTAAGGACTAGCGGGAGTGGCTCAGATACGCAGTATTTT.